The rows below give T cell receptor beta chains drawn from one sample of a study of T cell changes during pregnancy in multiple sclerosis. Libraries were prepared by immunoSEQ multiplex PCR; TCRdb keeps only in-frame clonotypes and omits some of them. Of about 93,000 clones in the sample, 92% were seen once. Source: peripheral blood, taken after pregnancy. These receptors were obtained from a female donor with multiple sclerosis, enrolled in a pregnancy study. Both conserved end residues are part of each CDR3. Each record gives: CDR3 DNA, CDR3 protein, J gene, D gene, clone size, V gene. D genes are given only for firm matches. Part of the rows lack a size; the others show once, few, many or a class for expanded clones.

CDR3nt: TGTGCCAGCAGCTTGAGGGGGACAGGGGAAGGCAATCAGCCCCAGCATTTT; CDR3aa: CASSLRGTGEGNQPQHF; j_gene: TRBJ1-5; d_gene: TRBD1; abundance: once; v_gene: TRBV5-6
CDR3nt: TGTGCCTGGGCCGGGACTAGTCTGTTCTTC; CDR3aa: CAWAGTSLFF; j_gene: TRBJ2-1; d_gene: TRBD2; abundance: .; v_gene: TRBV30
CDR3nt: TGTGCCAGCTCTAAGGGAGGCTTGAACACTGAAGCTTTCTTT; CDR3aa: CASSKGGLNTEAFF; j_gene: TRBJ1-1; d_gene: .; abundance: .; v_gene: TRBV9
CDR3nt: TGTGCCAGCTCCGGACAGGGCGACAACGTCCTGACTTTC; CDR3aa: CASSGQGDNVLTF; j_gene: TRBJ2-6; d_gene: TRBD1; abundance: .; v_gene: TRBV18
CDR3nt: TGTGCCAGCTCACCGACGGAGGGGAGTGAGCAGTTCTTC; CDR3aa: CASSPTEGSEQFF; j_gene: TRBJ2-1; d_gene: .; abundance: once; v_gene: TRBV18
CDR3nt: TGCGCCAGCAGCTTAGGGACAGGGGGCAATCAGCCCCAGCATTTT; CDR3aa: CASSLGTGGNQPQHF; j_gene: TRBJ1-5; d_gene: TRBD1; abundance: .; v_gene: TRBV5-1
CDR3nt: TGTGCCAGCGTCCCCAGGGCCCTAGGCACTGAAGCTTTCTTT; CDR3aa: CASVPRALGTEAFF; j_gene: TRBJ1-1; d_gene: .; abundance: many; v_gene: TRBV6-5
CDR3nt: TGTGCCAGCAGTTATCCAGGTCCAACAGTCGAAGCTTTCTTT; CDR3aa: CASSYPGPTVEAFF; j_gene: TRBJ1-1; d_gene: .; abundance: .; v_gene: TRBV28
CDR3nt: TGTGCCAGCAGTGACAGGGGGTCGGGCGGCTACACCTTC; CDR3aa: CASSDRGSGGYTF; j_gene: TRBJ1-2; d_gene: TRBD1; abundance: once; v_gene: TRBV6-1
CDR3nt: TGCGCCAGCAGACTTGGTATTCCCGGGACAGACCAAGAGACCCAGTACTTC; CDR3aa: CASRLGIPGTDQETQYF; j_gene: TRBJ2-5; d_gene: TRBD1; abundance: .; v_gene: TRBV5-1
CDR3nt: TGTGCCAGCAGGCAGGGGCAGGGAGAAATCTACGAGCAGTACTTC; CDR3aa: CASRQGQGEIYEQYF; j_gene: TRBJ2-7; d_gene: .; abundance: .; v_gene: TRBV7-2
CDR3nt: TGTGCCAGCAGGATACAGGGCTATGAGTCCTACGAGCAGTACTTC; CDR3aa: CASRIQGYESYEQYF; j_gene: TRBJ2-7; d_gene: .; abundance: .; v_gene: TRBV6-1
CDR3nt: TGTGCCAGCAGCTTAACGGCCGGGGAGCTGTTTTTT; CDR3aa: CASSLTAGELFF; j_gene: TRBJ2-2; d_gene: .; abundance: .; v_gene: TRBV11-1
CDR3nt: TGTGCCAGCAGCCCCGCAGGATGGGCAGATACGCAGTATTTT; CDR3aa: CASSPAGWADTQYF; j_gene: TRBJ2-3; d_gene: .; abundance: .; v_gene: TRBV7-2
CDR3nt: TGTGCCAGCAGCTTAGCTGGTCGACAGGGGGCGCAGTTCTTC; CDR3aa: CASSLAGRQGAQFF; j_gene: TRBJ2-1; d_gene: TRBD1; abundance: .; v_gene: TRBV7-9
CDR3nt: TGTGCCAGCAGCTTGGGCCGCCTCTCCAGGGATCCCCTCCACTTT; CDR3aa: CASSLGRLSRDPLHF; j_gene: TRBJ1-6; d_gene: .; abundance: .; v_gene: TRBV5-5
CDR3nt: TGTGCCAGCGGTCTTGGCGGGAGCTCCTACGAGCAGTACTTC; CDR3aa: CASGLGGSSYEQYF; j_gene: TRBJ2-7; d_gene: TRBD2; abundance: .; v_gene: TRBV6-6
CDR3nt: TGCGCCAGCAGCGAAACAGGGGCAGGGGATACGCAGTATTTT; CDR3aa: CASSETGAGDTQYF; j_gene: TRBJ2-3; d_gene: TRBD1; abundance: .; v_gene: TRBV5-1
CDR3nt: TGTGCCAGCTCACCAACAGGGGGCCAAAACATTCAGTACTTC; CDR3aa: CASSPTGGQNIQYF; j_gene: TRBJ2-4; d_gene: TRBD1; abundance: .; v_gene: TRBV18
CDR3nt: TGTGCCAGTAGGATGGACAGGGGGAGACTCAATGAGCAGTTCTTC; CDR3aa: CASRMDRGRLNEQFF; j_gene: TRBJ2-1; d_gene: TRBD1; abundance: .; v_gene: TRBV19
CDR3nt: TGTGCCAGCAGCACCCGATCCGGGGGCTACACCTTC; CDR3aa: CASSTRSGGYTF; j_gene: TRBJ1-2; d_gene: .; abundance: .; v_gene: TRBV7-2
CDR3nt: TGTGCCAGCTCACCCCTCGGGTACGAGCAGTACTTC; CDR3aa: CASSPLGYEQYF; j_gene: TRBJ2-7; d_gene: .; abundance: .; v_gene: TRBV18
CDR3nt: TGTGCCAGCAGCTTGATCCTGGCTAGCACAGATACGCAGTATTTT; CDR3aa: CASSLILASTDTQYF; j_gene: TRBJ2-3; d_gene: .; abundance: .; v_gene: TRBV7-9
CDR3nt: TGTGCCTGGAGTGTAGGCCGGACTAGCGGGAGGGTCCTCACAGATACGCAGTATTTT; CDR3aa: CAWSVGRTSGRVLTDTQYF; j_gene: TRBJ2-3; d_gene: TRBD2; abundance: .; v_gene: TRBV30
CDR3nt: TGCGCCGTCCGGGACAGGCCGAACACTGAAGCTTTCTTT; CDR3aa: CAVRDRPNTEAFF; j_gene: TRBJ1-1; d_gene: TRBD1; abundance: .; v_gene: TRBV5-1
CDR3nt: TGTGCCAGCAGCTCATTTCCGACTAGCGGGGGTTCCTACGAGCAGTACTTC; CDR3aa: CASSSFPTSGGSYEQYF; j_gene: TRBJ2-7; d_gene: TRBD2; abundance: .; v_gene: TRBV7-9
CDR3nt: TGTGCCAGCAATAGCGGGACAGGGAACTATGGCTACACCTTC; CDR3aa: CASNSGTGNYGYTF; j_gene: TRBJ1-2; d_gene: TRBD1; abundance: .; v_gene: TRBV7-9
CDR3nt: TGTGCCAGCAGTGAATGGGCTCGGGACAGGGGGCGCTCCCAGCAGTACTTC; CDR3aa: CASSEWARDRGRSQQYF; j_gene: TRBJ2-7; d_gene: TRBD1; abundance: .; v_gene: TRBV2
CDR3nt: TGTGCCAGCAGCTTAGGGGACAGCTTGATCTACGAGCAGTACTTC; CDR3aa: CASSLGDSLIYEQYF; j_gene: TRBJ2-7; d_gene: TRBD1; abundance: .; v_gene: TRBV11-2
CDR3nt: TGTGCCAGCAACCCGGGACAGGGTGATCAGCCCCAGCATTTT; CDR3aa: CASNPGQGDQPQHF; j_gene: TRBJ1-5; d_gene: TRBD1; abundance: .; v_gene: TRBV2
CDR3nt: TGTGCCAGCAGCTTCGCCCAGGGGGCACAATATTCACCCCTCCACTTT; CDR3aa: CASSFAQGAQYSPLHF; j_gene: TRBJ1-6; d_gene: TRBD1; abundance: .; v_gene: TRBV7-6
CDR3nt: TGTGCCAGCCGGGACAGGGGCGCCTACGAGCAGTACTTC; CDR3aa: CASRDRGAYEQYF; j_gene: TRBJ2-7; d_gene: TRBD1; abundance: .; v_gene: TRBV7-9
CDR3nt: TGTGCCAGCAGTTTTCGACAGACTAATCAGCCCCAGCATTTT; CDR3aa: CASSFRQTNQPQHF; j_gene: TRBJ1-5; d_gene: .; abundance: .; v_gene: TRBV27
CDR3nt: TGTGCCTGGAGTCGGGACACCCCATTTGACAATCAGCCCCAGCATTTT; CDR3aa: CAWSRDTPFDNQPQHF; j_gene: TRBJ1-5; d_gene: .; abundance: .; v_gene: TRBV30
CDR3nt: TGCGCCAGCAGCAGGACCGCCGGGACAGCGACTACATACGAGCAGTACTTC; CDR3aa: CASSRTAGTATTYEQYF; j_gene: TRBJ2-7; d_gene: TRBD1; abundance: once; v_gene: TRBV5-1
CDR3nt: TGTGCCTGGAGTGTAGCACAGGGGTATGGCTACACCTTC; CDR3aa: CAWSVAQGYGYTF; j_gene: TRBJ1-2; d_gene: TRBD1; abundance: .; v_gene: TRBV30
CDR3nt: TGTGCCATCGGAGGAACTAGCGGGGGGGCCTCATTGAACGAGCAGTTCTTC; CDR3aa: CAIGGTSGGASLNEQFF; j_gene: TRBJ2-1; d_gene: TRBD2; abundance: .; v_gene: TRBV10-3
CDR3nt: TGCGCCAGCAGTGAGTCTAGAGCCTCCTACGAGCAGTACTTC; CDR3aa: CASSESRASYEQYF; j_gene: TRBJ2-7; d_gene: .; abundance: few; v_gene: TRBV10-1
CDR3nt: TGTGCCAGCAGTTACAGTTCCCAGGGGCCGGGGGGCTACACCTTC; CDR3aa: CASSYSSQGPGGYTF; j_gene: TRBJ1-2; d_gene: .; abundance: .; v_gene: TRBV6-5
CDR3nt: TGTGCCAGCAGCCGTCTCCAGACAGGGTTAACTGGGGCCAACGTCCTGACTTTC; CDR3aa: CASSRLQTGLTGANVLTF; j_gene: TRBJ2-6; d_gene: TRBD1; abundance: .; v_gene: TRBV5-6
CDR3nt: TGTGCCAGCAGCTTTCCCGGACACCGATACGAGCAGTACTTC; CDR3aa: CASSFPGHRYEQYF; j_gene: TRBJ2-7; d_gene: .; abundance: .; v_gene: TRBV7-2
CDR3nt: TGTGCCCGCCTCCGGGACAGGCCCTATGGCTACACCTTC; CDR3aa: CARLRDRPYGYTF; j_gene: TRBJ1-2; d_gene: TRBD1; abundance: few; v_gene: TRBV30
CDR3nt: TGTGCCAGCAGCAGTCCAGGGACATCCCATTTGTGGGCTTTCTTT; CDR3aa: CASSSPGTSHLWAFF; j_gene: TRBJ1-1; d_gene: .; abundance: .; v_gene: TRBV9
CDR3nt: TGTGCCAGCAGTCCATCCGGGGGGGCTCTTAACGAGCAGTACTTC; CDR3aa: CASSPSGGALNEQYF; j_gene: TRBJ2-7; d_gene: TRBD2; abundance: once; v_gene: TRBV7-3
CDR3nt: TGTGCCAGTAGGAGGACAGGGGGAGGGACAGATACGCAGTATTTT; CDR3aa: CASRRTGGGTDTQYF; j_gene: TRBJ2-3; d_gene: TRBD1; abundance: .; v_gene: TRBV19
CDR3nt: TGTGCCAGCAGCGTGGGGACATTCCGCTACGAGCAGTACTTC; CDR3aa: CASSVGTFRYEQYF; j_gene: TRBJ2-7; d_gene: .; abundance: .; v_gene: TRBV9
CDR3nt: TGTGCCAGCATGGGCCGAACCGCCAAAAACATTCAGTACTTC; CDR3aa: CASMGRTAKNIQYF; j_gene: TRBJ2-4; d_gene: .; abundance: .; v_gene: TRBV2
CDR3nt: TGCGCCAGCAGCCAAGATGGCCTAGCGGATTACAATGAGCAGTTCTTC; CDR3aa: CASSQDGLADYNEQFF; j_gene: TRBJ2-1; d_gene: TRBD2; abundance: .; v_gene: TRBV4-1
CDR3nt: TGCGCCAGCAGCGAGGGGACAGGGAAGCTGGGGCTTAACTATGGCTACACCTTC; CDR3aa: CASSEGTGKLGLNYGYTF; j_gene: TRBJ1-2; d_gene: TRBD1; abundance: .; v_gene: TRBV5-1
CDR3nt: TGTGCCAGCAGGAGAGACGCCAACGGGGAGCAGTACTTC; CDR3aa: CASRRDANGEQYF; j_gene: TRBJ2-7; d_gene: .; abundance: .; v_gene: TRBV6-6
CDR3nt: TGTGCCAGTAGTATAGACTGGAACACTGAAGCTTTCTTT; CDR3aa: CASSIDWNTEAFF; j_gene: TRBJ1-1; d_gene: .; abundance: .; v_gene: TRBV19
CDR3nt: TGTGCCAGCAGCTTATGGTTACAGGGGTCAAAACCCACCTACGAGCAGTACTTC; CDR3aa: CASSLWLQGSKPTYEQYF; j_gene: TRBJ2-7; d_gene: TRBD1; abundance: .; v_gene: TRBV7-2
CDR3nt: TGTGCCAGCAGTACCGGGACAGGGGTCAACACCATATATTTT; CDR3aa: CASSTGTGVNTIYF; j_gene: TRBJ1-3; d_gene: TRBD1; abundance: .; v_gene: TRBV14
CDR3nt: TGTGCCTGGAGTTCGGGGGGCGATCAGCCCCAGCATTTT; CDR3aa: CAWSSGGDQPQHF; j_gene: TRBJ1-5; d_gene: .; abundance: .; v_gene: TRBV30
CDR3nt: TGTGCCAGCAGTTATTTTAGCGGAGGGCCGGGCAATGAGCAGTTCTTC; CDR3aa: CASSYFSGGPGNEQFF; j_gene: TRBJ2-1; d_gene: .; abundance: .; v_gene: TRBV6-5